This TCR beta chain derives from a study of OX40 agonist ivuxolimab in advanced cancers. Study as a whole: The group had a mean age of around 60 years, ranged from about 20 to 79, and was 82.7% male. Whole-study results and caveats: Among patients with partial responses at 0.1-3.0 mg/kg, clonal expansion was among the lowest.

The method was immunoSEQ multiplex PCR; TCRdb's version includes in-frame clones alone and lacks a portion of them. The data contain roughly 100,000 clones, just under 90% of them singletons. In this sample, this clone turned up once. Its specificity is not known. The conserved final phenylalanine or tryptophan is absent from the CDR3, which likely points to a read error. The CDR3 contains 12 residues. Germline V lookup: CDR1 MNHNS, CDR2 SASEGT. The J segment lost 4 bases and the V segment lost 8 bases, leaving 4 bases of the junction unmatched. The input for sequencing was CD4+ or CD8+ T cells sorted from blood, taken in a trial of the OX40 agonist ivuxolimab. This TCR was recovered from an adult with an advanced solid tumor such as melanoma, head and neck, liver or kidney cancer. The V call is TRBV6-1, the J call TRBJ1-2; 7 bases line up with TRBD1. The CDR3 loop reads CASRTGSYGYTS. Written as DNA, the CDR3 is TGTGCCAGCCGGACAGGTTCCTATGGCTACACCTCC.